Listed here are 21 T cell receptor beta chains from one sample, sequenced in a study of T cells after somatic rescue of genetic block. The repertoire was sequenced with immunoSEQ multiplex PCR; TCRdb's copy has only in-frame clones and lacks some. Here the sample spans approximately 100,000 clones, 85% to 90% being singletons. Sequencing input: peripheral blood mononuclear cells (PBMCs). Every receptor here comes from a woman aged 18-29 years.

This clone was picked up a small number of times. CDR3 coding DNA: TGTGCCAGCAGCCCCGGTTATTACGAGCAGTACTTC. Translated, it gives CASSPGYYEQYF. The genes are TRBV13 and TRBJ2-7; D is ambiguous. Per the germline V gene, CDR1 is PRHDT and CDR2 is FYEKMQ (reference sequence). The V end lost 5 bases, the J end lost 4 bases, and 9 bases lay between the germline ends. The length of the CDR3 is 12 residues. Filled out from reference TRBV13 and TRBJ2-7, the complete variable domain reads AAGVIQSPRHLIKEKRETATLKCYPIPRHDTVYWYQQGPGQDPQFLISFYEKMQSDKGSIPDRFSAQQFSDYHSELNMSSLELGDSALYFCASSPGYYEQYFGPGTRLTVT.

This chain uses TRBV5-4 with TRBJ2-3, with D unclear. This CDR3 contains 14 residues. Germline V gene lookup returns CDR1 SGHNT and CDR2 YYREEE (reference sequence). Trimming pared 0 bases from V and 2 bases from J, leaving 7 bases between. CDR3 protein: CASSLDGYTDTQYF. Written as DNA, the CDR3 is TGTGCCAGCAGCTTGGACGGGTACACAGATACGCAGTATTTT. Full variable domain (rest looked up from reference TRBV5-4 and TRBJ2-3): ETGVTQSPTHLIKTRGQQVTLRCSSQSGHNTVSWYQQALGQGPQFIFQYYREEENGRGNFPPRFSGLQFPNYSSELNVNALELDDSALYLCASSLDGYTDTQYFGPGTRLTVL.

The chain links TRBV7-9 to TRBJ2-3; 7 nucleotides line up with TRBD1. Germline lookup yields CDR1 SEHNR and CDR2 FQNEAQ (reference sequence). The trim removed 5 bases at V and 6 bases at J, leaving 8 bases unmatched. This CDR3 region has 14 residues. In DNA form, the CDR3 reads TGTGCCAGCAGCACCCGACAGGGCGGCGATACGCAGTATTTT. This encodes CASSTRQGGDTQYF.

The rearrangement joins TRBV5-1 to TRBJ2-1; TRBD2 matches 13 bases. CDR1 is SGHRS, CDR2 YFSETQ, per germline. CDR3 length equals 18 residues. Trimming at V came to 4 bases and at J to 4 bases, leaving 11 bases not matched to a gene. The CDR3 sequence: CASSPNGLAGEAYNEQFF. CDR3 sequence (DNA): TGCGCCAGCAGCCCGAATGGACTAGCGGGAGAGGCATACAATGAGCAGTTCTTC.

The gene calls are TRBV27 and TRBJ2-1, with D perhaps TRBD2 (6 bases). V was cut by 4 bases and J by 5 bases, with 18 bases left in between. The CDR3 spans 16 residues. Germline V gene data show CDR1 as MNHEY and CDR2 as SMNVEV (reference sequence). As DNA, the CDR3 is TGTGCCAGCAGTTCGCGAAGGCTAGCGCCTAACAATGAGCAGTTCTTC. This codes for CASSSRRLAPNNEQFF.

The rearrangement joins TRBV4-3 to TRBJ1-5; unclear D gene. Trimming stripped 4 bases from V and 7 bases from J, with 11 bases between. The germline V gene encodes CDR1 LGHNA and CDR2 YSLEER. This CDR3 has 13 amino acids. In DNA form, the CDR3 reads TGCGCCAGCAGCCCGACTCCCGGCCAGCCCCAGCATTTT. It specifies CASSPTPGQPQHF.

This clone was picked up one time. This chain connects TRBV10-3 to TRBJ2-1; TRBD2 matches at 9 bases. The trim removed 8 bases at V and 9 bases at J, leaving 11 bases unmatched. The CDR3 is 14 residues long. Germline CDR1 ENHRY, CDR2 SYGVKD. Here the CDR3 DNA reads TGTGCCATCGGGGCTAGCGGGGTAGGGGGTGAGCAGTTCTTC. Its translation is CAIGASGVGGEQFF.

The chain recombines TRBV19 with TRBJ1-5, with D uncertain. V was pared by 3 bases and J by 3 bases, with 9 bases between. This CDR3 comprises 14 residues. Per the germline V gene, CDR1 is LNHDA and CDR2 is SQIVND (reference sequence). The CDR3 region is CASSMTKLNQPQHF. The DNA for the CDR3 is TGTGCCAGTAGTATGACAAAGCTCAATCAGCCCCAGCATTTT.

This sequence joins TRBV5-1 and TRBJ2-7; D is ambiguous. The CDR3 runs to 13 residues. Trimming removed 2 bases at V and 3 bases at J, with 9 bases between. From germline, CDR1 is SGHRS and CDR2 YFSETQ. This CDR3 is CASSFSMGYEQYF. In DNA form, the CDR3 reads TGCGCCAGCAGCTTTTCGATGGGCTACGAGCAGTACTTC.

In DNA form, the CDR3 reads TGTGCCTGGAGCGCTGGACACTCGAACACTGAAGCTTTCTTT. Its protein is CAWSAGHSNTEAFF. The chain links TRBV30 to TRBJ1-1, with D maybe TRBD1 (5 bases). This CDR3 has 14 amino acids. V gave up 3 bases and J gave up 1 base, with 12 bases separating them. Germline CDR1 is GTSNPN and CDR2 is SVGIG (reference sequence).

The CDR3 loop reads CASSYYNGGGSSGNTIYF. The CDR3 DNA reads as TGCGCCAGCAGCTACTATAACGGGGGCGGTAGCTCTGGAAACACCATATATTTT. The chain links TRBV5-1 to TRBJ1-3; D possibly corresponds to TRBD1 (6 bases). Germline values: CDR1 SGHRS, CDR2 YFSETQ. V was cut by 3 bases and J by 0 bases, with 19 bases left in between. The CDR3 runs to 18 residues.

V is TRBV6-1 and J is TRBJ1-4; weak D call: TRBD1 (6 bases). V shed 4 bases and J shed 4 bases, with 10 bases lying between them. This CDR3 contains 14 residues. Germline lookup yields CDR1 MNHNS and CDR2 SASEGT. The CDR3 sequence is CASSASRGNEKLFF. DNA for the CDR3: TGTGCCAGCAGTGCGAGCAGGGGTAATGAAAAACTGTTTTTT.

The chain couples TRBV18 to TRBJ2-5; TRBD1 agrees at 8 bases. Trimming cost V 3 bases and J 5 bases; bases outside gene matches: 14. Germline V gives CDR1 KGHSH, CDR2 LQKENI. CDR3 length: 17 amino acids. Written as DNA, the CDR3 is TGTGCCAGCTCACCCATCGCCAGGACAGGGTACTCGGAGACCCAGTACTTC. Its protein is CASSPIARTGYSETQYF.

The J gene is TRBJ2-7, the V gene TRBV6-5; 8 positions match TRBD1. V shed 6 bases, J shed 9 bases, and the junction held 7 bases outside the gene matches. CDR1 and CDR2 from the germline V gene are MNHEY and SVGAGI. This CDR3 has 12 residues. CDR3 sequence (DNA): TGTGCCAGCAGCCCCGGGACAGGCGGGCAGTACTTC. It is translated as CASSPGTGGQYF.

A few counts support this clone. This chain uses TRBV2 with TRBJ1-5, with D possibly matching TRBD1 (5 bases). In germline, CDR1 is SNHLY, CDR2 FYNNEI. Between the trimmed V and J ends, which lost 9 bases and 1 base, there was a span of 16 bases. CDR3 size: 15 residues. The CDR3: CASRIFQGSNQPQHF. CDR3 sequence (DNA): TGTGCCAGTCGGATCTTCCAGGGAAGCAATCAGCCCCAGCATTTT.

Here the CDR3 reads CATSRDLLGHDTDTQYF. The CDR3 region has the DNA TGTGCCACCAGCAGAGATCTCTTGGGACACGACACAGATACGCAGTATTTT. The V call is TRBV15, the J call TRBJ2-3; D is possibly TRBD1 (6 bases). With 0 bases removed from V and 2 bases from J, the gap between germline ends came to 15 bases. Germline CDR1 reads LNHNV; CDR2 reads YYDKDF (reference sequence). The CDR3 loop spans 17 amino acids.

This clone was observed a few times. The chain couples TRBV5-1 to TRBJ1-1, with D tentatively TRBD1 (5 bases). The V and J ends lost 4 bases and 0 bases respectively, with 16 bases between them. The CDR3 extends over 16 amino acids. Looked up from germline, CDR1 is SGHRS and CDR2 is YFSETQ. CDR3 DNA: TGCGCCAGCAGCCTCGGGTCAGGGCACATGAACACTGAAGCTTTCTTT. It yields the protein CASSLGSGHMNTEAFF.

CDR3 nucleotide sequence: TGTGCCAGCAGTCCGCAGGTTCGGGGCGAAAAACTGTTTTTT. It translates to CASSPQVRGEKLFF. The chain uses TRBV27 and TRBJ1-4, with D possibly TRBD1 on 5 matching bases. Trimming cost V 5 bases and J 8 bases, with 15 bases left between them. The CDR3 runs to 14 residues. CDR1 MNHEY and CDR2 SMNVEV come from the germline V gene (reference sequence). The complete variable domain, with remaining parts taken from reference TRBV27 and TRBJ1-4, reads EAQVTQNPRYLITVTGKKLTVTCSQNMNHEYMSWYRQDPGLGLRQIYYSMNVEVTDKGDVPEGYKVSRKEKRNFPLILESPSPNQTSLYFCASSPQVRGEKLFFGSGTQLSVL.

V is TRBV10-3 and J is TRBJ1-2; maybe TRBD1 (5 bases). V gave up 0 bases and J gave up 6 bases, with 14 bases separating them. Germline V gene data show CDR1 as ENHRY and CDR2 as SYGVKD. This CDR3 is 15 amino acids long. The CDR3 DNA follows: TGTGCCATCAGTGAGTCCGGCAGGGAGAGAGATGGCTACACCTTC. Amino acid sequence: CAISESGRERDGYTF.

In nucleotides, the CDR3 is TGTGCCAGCAGCCTGACAGGCCGCACAGATACGCAGTATTTT. Its protein product is CASSLTGRTDTQYF. This chain links TRBV14 with TRBJ2-3; D is perhaps TRBD1 (6 bases). The CDR3 has 14 residues. Germline loops: CDR1 SGHDN, CDR2 FVKESK. V gave up 4 bases and J gave up 1 base, with 9 bases separating them.

The chain links TRBV14 to TRBJ2-1; D is undetermined. The CDR3 has 14 residues. V lost 0 bases and J lost 13, with 16 bases in between. Germline lookup yields CDR1 SGHDN and CDR2 FVKESK. The CDR3 here is CASSQDRTVSQQFF. The CDR3 DNA reads TGTGCCAGCAGCCAAGATCGAACCGTCAGTCAACAGTTCTTC. Together with reference TRBV14 and TRBJ2-1, the CDR3 gives the full variable domain: EAGVTQFPSHSVIEKGQTVTLRCDPISGHDNLYWYRRVMGKEIKFLLHFVKESKQDESGMPNNRFLAERTGGTYSTLKVQPAELEDSGVYFCASSQDRTVSQQFFGPGTRLTVL.